This TCR beta chain was recovered during a study of monozygotic twins with inflammatory bowel disease. The V gene's germline CDR1 is SEHNR and CDR2 FQNEAQ (reference sequence). The CDR3 extends over 15 amino acids. TCRdb re-called the 5' RACE reads and shows each CDR3 protein once, DNA omitted. With some 130,000 distinct CDR3 sequences in the sample, the ten largest clones hold 1% to 1.5%. The J gene is TRBJ1-1, the V gene TRBV7-9; TCRdb proposes TRBD1, but this gene call is untestable without DNA. The clonotype was recovered from a human donor with ulcerative colitis or Crohn's disease, or a healthy co-twin of an affected twin (not recorded which). The sample was blood. Here the CDR3 reads CASSLVTGSNTEAFF.